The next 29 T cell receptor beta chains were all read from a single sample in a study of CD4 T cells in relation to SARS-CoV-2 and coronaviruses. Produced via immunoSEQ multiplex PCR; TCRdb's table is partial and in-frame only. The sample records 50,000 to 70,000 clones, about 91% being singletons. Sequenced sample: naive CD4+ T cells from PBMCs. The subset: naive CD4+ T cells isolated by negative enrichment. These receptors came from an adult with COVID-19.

Written as DNA, the CDR3 is TGTGCCAGCAGCTCCCTCATCTGGCGGAGGATCGGTCCGACCTACAATGAGCAGTTCTTC. Translating gives CASSSLIWRRIGPTYNEQFF. This chain links TRBV5-4 with TRBJ2-1; maybe TRBD2 (5 bases). Germline CDR1 is SGHNT and CDR2 is YYREEE (reference sequence). The CDR3 covers 20 residues. V lost 3 bases and J 2 bases, leaving 27 bases between the germline ends.

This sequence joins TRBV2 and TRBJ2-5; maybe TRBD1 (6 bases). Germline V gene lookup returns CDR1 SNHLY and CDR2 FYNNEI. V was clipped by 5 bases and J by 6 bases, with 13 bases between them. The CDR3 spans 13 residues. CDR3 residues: CASSPQGRQTQYF. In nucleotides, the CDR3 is TGTGCCAGCAGTCCACAGGGAAGGCAGACCCAGTACTTC.

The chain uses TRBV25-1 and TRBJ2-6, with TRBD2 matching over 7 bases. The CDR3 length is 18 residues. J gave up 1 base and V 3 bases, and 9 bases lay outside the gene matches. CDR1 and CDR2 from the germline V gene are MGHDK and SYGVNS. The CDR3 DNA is TGTGCCAGCAGTGACCGGACTAGTGTCACGTCTGGGGCCAACGTCCTGACTTTC. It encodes CASSDRTSVTSGANVLTF.

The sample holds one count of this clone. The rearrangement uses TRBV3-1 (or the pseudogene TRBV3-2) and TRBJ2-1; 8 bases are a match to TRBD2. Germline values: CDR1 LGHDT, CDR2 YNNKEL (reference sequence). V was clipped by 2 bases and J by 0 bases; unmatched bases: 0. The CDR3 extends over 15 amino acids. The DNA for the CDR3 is TGTGCCAGCAGCCAAAGCGGGAGCTCCTACAATGAGCAGTTCTTC. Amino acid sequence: CASSQSGSSYNEQFF.

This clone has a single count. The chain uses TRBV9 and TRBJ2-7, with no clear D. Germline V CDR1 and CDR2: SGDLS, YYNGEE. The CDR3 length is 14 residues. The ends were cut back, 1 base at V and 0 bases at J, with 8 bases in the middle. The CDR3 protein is CASSVLASSYEQYF. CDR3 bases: TGTGCCAGCAGCGTACTTGCCAGCTCCTACGAGCAGTACTTC.

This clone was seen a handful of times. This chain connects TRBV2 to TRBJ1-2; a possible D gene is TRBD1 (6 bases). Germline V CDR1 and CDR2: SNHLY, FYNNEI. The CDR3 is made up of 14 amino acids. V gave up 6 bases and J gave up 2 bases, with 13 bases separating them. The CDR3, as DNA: TGTGCCAGCAGCGCCATACAGGGCAACTATGGCTACACCTTC. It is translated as CASSAIQGNYGYTF.

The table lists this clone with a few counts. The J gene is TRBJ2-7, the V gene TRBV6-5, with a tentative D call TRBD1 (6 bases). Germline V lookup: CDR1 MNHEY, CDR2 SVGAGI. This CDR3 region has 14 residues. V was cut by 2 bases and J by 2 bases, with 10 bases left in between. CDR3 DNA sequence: TGTGCCAGCAGTTACGCCCGGGACACCTACGAGCAGTACTTC. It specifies CASSYARDTYEQYF.

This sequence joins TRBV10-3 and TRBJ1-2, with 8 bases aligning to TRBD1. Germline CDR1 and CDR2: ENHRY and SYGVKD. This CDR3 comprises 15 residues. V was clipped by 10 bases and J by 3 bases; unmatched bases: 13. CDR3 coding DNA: TGTGCCACTAGCATTACGACAGGGGAGGACTATGGCTACACCTTC. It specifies CATSITTGEDYGYTF.

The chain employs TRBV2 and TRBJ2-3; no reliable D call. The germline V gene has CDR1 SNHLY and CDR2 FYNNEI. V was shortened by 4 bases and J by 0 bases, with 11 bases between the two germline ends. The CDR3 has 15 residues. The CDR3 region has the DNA TGTGCCAGCAGTGTAGGGCAGGCTAGCACAGATACGCAGTATTTT. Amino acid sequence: CASSVGQASTDTQYF.

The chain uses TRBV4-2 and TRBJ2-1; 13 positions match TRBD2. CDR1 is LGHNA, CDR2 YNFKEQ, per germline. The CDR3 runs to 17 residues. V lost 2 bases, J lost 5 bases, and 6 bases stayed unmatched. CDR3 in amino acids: CASSQRQGLAGNNEQFF. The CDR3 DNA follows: TGTGCCAGCAGCCAACGCCAGGGACTAGCGGGAAACAATGAGCAGTTCTTC.

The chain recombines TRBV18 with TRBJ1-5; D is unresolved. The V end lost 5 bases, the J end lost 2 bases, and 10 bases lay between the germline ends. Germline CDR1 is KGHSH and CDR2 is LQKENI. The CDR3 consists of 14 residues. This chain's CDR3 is CASSGITGNQPQHF. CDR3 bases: TGTGCCAGCTCAGGTATCACAGGCAATCAGCCCCAGCATTTT.

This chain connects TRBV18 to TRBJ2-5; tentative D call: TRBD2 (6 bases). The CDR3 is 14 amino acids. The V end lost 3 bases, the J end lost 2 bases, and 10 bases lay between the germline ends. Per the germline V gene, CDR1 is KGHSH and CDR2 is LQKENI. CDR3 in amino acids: CASSPLATQETQYF. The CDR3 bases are TGTGCCAGCTCACCCCTAGCGACGCAAGAGACCCAGTACTTC.

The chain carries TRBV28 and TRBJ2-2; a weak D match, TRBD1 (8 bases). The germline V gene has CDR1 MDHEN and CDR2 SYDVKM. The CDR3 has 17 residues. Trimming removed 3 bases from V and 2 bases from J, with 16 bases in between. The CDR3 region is CASSFWEGQENTGELFF. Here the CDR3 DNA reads TGTGCCAGCAGTTTCTGGGAGGGACAGGAAAACACCGGGGAGCTGTTTTTT.

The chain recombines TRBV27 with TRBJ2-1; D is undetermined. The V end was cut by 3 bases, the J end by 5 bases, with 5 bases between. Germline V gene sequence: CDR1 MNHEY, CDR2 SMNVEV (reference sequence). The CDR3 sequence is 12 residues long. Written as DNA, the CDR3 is TGTGCCAGCAGTTTCGCCGACAATGAGCAGTTCTTC. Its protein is CASSFADNEQFF.

The CDR3 loop reads CAWRRTEYGYTF. The CDR3 DNA reads as TGTGCCTGGAGACGGACAGAGTATGGCTACACCTTC. The chain links TRBV30 to TRBJ1-2; tentative D call: TRBD1 (6 bases). The CDR3 is 12 residues long. V was trimmed by 3 bases and J by 5 bases, leaving 10 bases between them. Germline V gene sequence: CDR1 GTSNPN, CDR2 SVGIG (reference sequence).

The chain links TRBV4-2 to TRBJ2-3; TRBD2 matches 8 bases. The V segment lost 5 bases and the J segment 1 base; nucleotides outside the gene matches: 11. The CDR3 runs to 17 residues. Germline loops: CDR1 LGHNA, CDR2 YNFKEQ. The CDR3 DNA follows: TGTGCCAGCAGCGCGAGCGGGAGTCTAGGAGGCACAGATACGCAGTATTTT. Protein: CASSASGSLGGTDTQYF.

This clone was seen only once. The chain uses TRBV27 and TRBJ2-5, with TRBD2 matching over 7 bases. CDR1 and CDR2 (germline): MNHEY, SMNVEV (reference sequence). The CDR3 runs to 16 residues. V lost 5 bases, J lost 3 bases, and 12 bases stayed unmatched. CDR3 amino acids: CASSKTWTRREETQYF. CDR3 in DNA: TGTGCCAGCAGTAAAACGTGGACTAGGCGAGAAGAGACCCAGTACTTC.

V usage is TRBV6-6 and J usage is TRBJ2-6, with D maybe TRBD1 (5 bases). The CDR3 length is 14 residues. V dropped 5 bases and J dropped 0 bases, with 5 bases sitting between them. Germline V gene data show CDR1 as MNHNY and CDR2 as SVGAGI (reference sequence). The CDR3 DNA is TGTGCCAGCAGTACAGGCTCTGGGGCCAACGTCCTGACTTTC. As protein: CASSTGSGANVLTF.

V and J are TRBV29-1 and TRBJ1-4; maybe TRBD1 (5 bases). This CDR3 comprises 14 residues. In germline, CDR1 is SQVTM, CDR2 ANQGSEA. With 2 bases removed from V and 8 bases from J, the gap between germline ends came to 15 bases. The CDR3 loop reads CSVELQTAEEKLFF. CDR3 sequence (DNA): TGCAGCGTTGAACTTCAGACAGCTGAAGAAAAACTGTTTTTT.

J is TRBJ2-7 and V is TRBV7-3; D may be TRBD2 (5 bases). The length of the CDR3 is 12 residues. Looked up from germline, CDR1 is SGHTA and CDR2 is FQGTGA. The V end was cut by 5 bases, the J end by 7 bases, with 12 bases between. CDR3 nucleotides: TGTGCCAGCAGCGCCCCGGCGGGTGAGCAGTACTTC. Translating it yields CASSAPAGEQYF.

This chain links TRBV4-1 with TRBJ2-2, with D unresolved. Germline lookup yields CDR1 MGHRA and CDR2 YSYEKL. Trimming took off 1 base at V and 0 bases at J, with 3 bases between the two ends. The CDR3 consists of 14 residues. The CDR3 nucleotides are TGCGCCAGCAGCCAAGTTGCGAACACCGGGGAGCTGTTTTTT. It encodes CASSQVANTGELFF.

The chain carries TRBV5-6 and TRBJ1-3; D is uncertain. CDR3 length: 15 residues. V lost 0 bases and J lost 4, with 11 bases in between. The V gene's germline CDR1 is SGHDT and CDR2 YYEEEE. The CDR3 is CASSLALGNGNTIYF. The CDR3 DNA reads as TGTGCCAGCAGCTTGGCCTTGGGCAACGGAAACACCATATATTTT.

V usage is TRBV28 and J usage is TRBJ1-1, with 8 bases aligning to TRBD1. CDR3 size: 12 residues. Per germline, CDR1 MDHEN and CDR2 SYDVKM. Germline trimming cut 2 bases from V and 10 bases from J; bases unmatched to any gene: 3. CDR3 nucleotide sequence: TGTGCCAGCAGTTTAAAGGACAGGGTAGCTTTCTTT. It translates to CASSLKDRVAFF. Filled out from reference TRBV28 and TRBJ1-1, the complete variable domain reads DVKVTQSSRYLVKRTGEKVFLECVQDMDHENMFWYRQDPGLGLRLIYFSYDVKMKEKGDIPEGYSVSREKKERFSLILESASTNQTSMYLCASSLKDRVAFFGQGTRLTVV.

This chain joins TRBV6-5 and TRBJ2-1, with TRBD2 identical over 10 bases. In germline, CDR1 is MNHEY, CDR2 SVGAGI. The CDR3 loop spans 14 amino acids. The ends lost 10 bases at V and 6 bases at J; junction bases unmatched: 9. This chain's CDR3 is CATNLAGARNEQFF. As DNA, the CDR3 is TGTGCCACCAACCTAGCGGGAGCCCGCAATGAGCAGTTCTTC.

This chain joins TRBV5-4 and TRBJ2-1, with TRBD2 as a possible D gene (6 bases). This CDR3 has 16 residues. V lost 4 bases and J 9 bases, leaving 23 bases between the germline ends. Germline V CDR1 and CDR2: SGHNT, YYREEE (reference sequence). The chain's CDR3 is CASSPGPLEGLGEQFF. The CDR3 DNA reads TGTGCCAGCAGCCCTGGCCCCCTGGAGGGCCTTGGTGAGCAGTTCTTC.

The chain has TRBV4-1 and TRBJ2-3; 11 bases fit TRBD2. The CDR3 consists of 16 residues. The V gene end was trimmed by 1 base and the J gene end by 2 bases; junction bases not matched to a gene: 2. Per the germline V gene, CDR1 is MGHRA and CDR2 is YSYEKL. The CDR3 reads CASSQVAGGVTDTQYF. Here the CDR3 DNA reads TGCGCCAGCAGCCAAGTAGCGGGAGGGGTCACAGATACGCAGTATTTT.

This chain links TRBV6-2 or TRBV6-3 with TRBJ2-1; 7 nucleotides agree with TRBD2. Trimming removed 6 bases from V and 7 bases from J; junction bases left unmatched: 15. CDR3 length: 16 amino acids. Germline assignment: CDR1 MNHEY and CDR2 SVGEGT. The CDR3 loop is CASSSGSTAGRNEQFF. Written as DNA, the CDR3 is TGTGCCAGCAGCTCCGGGAGTACCGCCGGGAGGAATGAGCAGTTCTTC.

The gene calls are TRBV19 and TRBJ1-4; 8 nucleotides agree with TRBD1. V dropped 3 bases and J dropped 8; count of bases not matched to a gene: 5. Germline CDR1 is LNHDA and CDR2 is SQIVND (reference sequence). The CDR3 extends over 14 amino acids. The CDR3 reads CASSMQGAREKLFF. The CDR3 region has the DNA TGTGCCAGTAGTATGCAGGGGGCGAGAGAAAAACTGTTTTTT. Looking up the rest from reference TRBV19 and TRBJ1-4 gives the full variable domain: DGGITQSPKYLFRKEGQNVTLSCEQNLNHDAMYWYRQDPGQGLRLIYYSQIVNDFQKGDIAEGYSVSREKKESFPLTVTSAQKNPTAFYLCASSMQGAREKLFFGSGTQLSVL.

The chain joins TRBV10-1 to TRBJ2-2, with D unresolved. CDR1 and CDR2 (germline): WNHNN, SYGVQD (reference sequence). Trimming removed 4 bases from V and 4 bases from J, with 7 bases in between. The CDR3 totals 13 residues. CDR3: CASSVVATGELFF. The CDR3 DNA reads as TGCGCCAGCAGTGTAGTGGCCACCGGGGAGCTGTTTTTT.